The T cell receptor beta chain under discussion was sequenced for a study of shared clonotypes between healthy human individuals. Study background: The study enrolled two women and a few men aged 18 to 49.

Free of recent acute infections or vaccinations, the donors were healthy HIV-negative adults. This clone was seen a few times. Measured with immunoSEQ multiplex PCR; TCRdb has only the in-frame clones, and not every one. Here the sample spans over 2 million clones, just under 95% being singletons. This CDR3 contains 12 residues. The germline gives CDR1 MDHEN, CDR2 SYDVKM. V lost 10 bases to trimming and J lost 4 bases, with 11 bases between them. The clonotype was recovered from a man aged 18 to 30 in good health. Some clones in this sample may be carry-over from other donors' samples. The sequenced sample consisted of naive CD4+ T cells from PBMCs. The subset here: CD45RA+ positively selected. The gene calls are TRBV28 and TRBJ1-5; no definite D call. The CDR3 region has the DNA TGTGCCACGCAGAGGAATAATCAGCCCCAGCATTTT. Translating it yields CATQRNNQPQHF.